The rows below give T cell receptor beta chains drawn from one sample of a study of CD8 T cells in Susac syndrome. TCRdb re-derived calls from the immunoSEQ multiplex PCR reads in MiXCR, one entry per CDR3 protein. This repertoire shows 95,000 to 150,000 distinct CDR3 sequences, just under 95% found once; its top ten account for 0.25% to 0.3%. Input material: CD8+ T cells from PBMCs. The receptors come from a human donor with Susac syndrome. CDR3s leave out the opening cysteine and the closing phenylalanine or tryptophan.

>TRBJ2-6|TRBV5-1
ASSLKTQRDRVHSGANVLT
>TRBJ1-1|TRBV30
AWSVRRYEGTEAF
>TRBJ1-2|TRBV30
AWRNRVQGSYGYT
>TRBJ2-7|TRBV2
ASMAGAPGEQY
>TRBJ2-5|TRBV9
ASSPITGGAGAKGETQY
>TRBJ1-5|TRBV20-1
SARPRGEQPQH
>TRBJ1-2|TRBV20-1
SAARGRDGVNYGYT
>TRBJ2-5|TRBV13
ASSLKGTRGKETQY
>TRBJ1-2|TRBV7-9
ASSAGGGAQNYGYT
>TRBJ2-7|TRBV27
ASSARVAYEQY
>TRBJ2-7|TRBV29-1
SVSTAGGYEQY
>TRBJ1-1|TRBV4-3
ASSLLTENTEAF
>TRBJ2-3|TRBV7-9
ASSRRTGDTADTQY
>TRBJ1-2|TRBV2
ASSEAYLGQGYYGYT
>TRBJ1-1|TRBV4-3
ASSSLLVNTEAF
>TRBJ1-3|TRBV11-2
ASQGPGNTIY
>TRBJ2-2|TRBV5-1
ASSLAFVTSGGPNTGELF
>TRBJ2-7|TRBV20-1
SARRGYEQY
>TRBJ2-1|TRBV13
ASSSVTGSSYNEQF
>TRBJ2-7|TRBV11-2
ASSLAGTDWY
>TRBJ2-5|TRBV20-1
SALAGGPYGGGETQY
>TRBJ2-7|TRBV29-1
SVRTGPYEQY
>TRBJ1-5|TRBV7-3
ASIALPGQYSNQPQH